Below are 17 T cell receptor beta chains sequenced from a single sample in a study of T cells in women clearing cervical HPV infection. Only in-frame clones appear in the TCRdb table, and some are missing; sequencing was by immunoSEQ multiplex PCR. The listing contains under 45,000 clones. Sequencing was performed on blood buffy coat. Receptors originate from a woman aged 18 to 69 with a cervical HPV16 infection that either progressed to CIN3+ or cleared (not recorded which).

The CDR3 sequence: CASSLARANTGELFF. The part of the CDR3 DNA that was read is TGTGCCAGCAGCTTAGCTAGGGCCAACACCGGGGAG. The rearrangement uses TRBV7-2 and TRBJ2-2; the D is unclear. The read is 3 residues too short to cover the CDR3 end, so that end is filled in from the germline J gene. This CDR3 comprises 15 residues. V was cut by 0 bases and J by 2 bases, with 7 bases left in between. Germline V gene lookup returns CDR1 SGHTA and CDR2 FQGNSA.

A note on this clone: The CDR3 end falls 3 residues outside the read, so it is completed with the germline J gene. The chain uses TRBV19 and TRBJ1-2, with unresolved D. Germline loops: CDR1 LNHDA, CDR2 SQIVND (reference sequence). The CDR3 runs 13 residues. The ends were cut back, 3 bases at V and 7 bases at J, with 12 bases in the middle. The CDR3 protein is CASSIASLSGYTF. CDR3 DNA (partial): TGTGCCAGTAGTATCGCCTCACTATCTGGC.

Turning to this clone: The read ends 3 residues before the CDR3 terminus; that terminus is restored from the germline J gene. The V call is TRBV5-4, the J call TRBJ2-1, with 11 bases aligning to TRBD2. Germline CDR1 reads SGHNT; CDR2 reads YYREEE (reference sequence). The V and J ends lost 4 bases and 9 bases, in that order; junction bases with no gene match: 9. The CDR3 is made up of 15 amino acids. CDR3 sequence: CASSTGALAGGEQFF. CDR3 DNA (partial): TGTGCCAGCAGCACCGGAGCCCTAGCGGGAGGTGAG.

A word on this clone: Read data end 3 residues before the CDR3 end; the end is taken from the germline J gene. The chain links TRBV5-1 to TRBJ2-6; 10 bases are shared with TRBD2. There are 19 residues in the CDR3. CDR1 and CDR2 from the germline V gene are SGHRS and YFSETQ. The V gene end was trimmed by 0 bases and the J gene end by 0 bases; junction bases not matched to a gene: 6. The CDR3 DNA, read in part, is TGCGCCAGCAGCTTGGTCTTTACTAGCGGGACCTCTGGGGCCAACGTC. Translated, it gives CASSLVFTSGTSGANV. The whole CDR3 region reads CASSLVFTSGTSGANVLTF.

Regarding this clone: Mismatch with germline at one junction end may stem from a read error. The CDR3 end is not reached by the read, which stops 3 residues before it; the germline J gene fills it in. This specimen includes other DNA sequences encoding the same CDR3. The genes are TRBV20-1 and TRBJ1-2, with D tentatively TRBD1 (5 bases). Germline V gene lookup returns CDR1 DFQATT and CDR2 SNEGSKA (reference sequence). The CDR3 has 14 residues. The part of the CDR3 DNA that was read is TGCAGTGCTAGCGTCGCAGGGATCAACTATGGA. This sequence encodes CSASVAGINYG. From start to end, the CDR3 is CSASVAGINYGYTF.

Turning to this clone: The read ends 3 residues early relative to the CDR3; the germline J gene fills the gap. The V call is TRBV7-6, the J call TRBJ1-2; 7 bases agree with TRBD1. CDR1 and CDR2 from the germline V gene are SGHVS and FNYEAQ. This CDR3 has 13 residues. The CDR3 protein is CASSRDSSYDYTF. CDR3 DNA (partial): TGTGCCAGCAGCCGGGACAGTTCCTACGAC.

Turning to this clone: The read ends 3 residues early relative to the CDR3; the germline J gene fills the gap. The genes are TRBV20-1 and TRBJ2-1; 9 bases are a match to TRBD2. CDR3 length: 14 residues. V lost 6 bases to trimming and J lost 4 bases; unmatched junction nucleotides: 7. Germline V lookup: CDR1 DFQATT, CDR2 SNEGSKA (reference sequence). CDR3: CSAITSGPYNEQFF. CDR3 bases read: TGCAGTGCGATTACTAGCGGGCCATACAATGAG.

A word on this clone: Read sequence stops 3 residues before the CDR3 end, and the germline J gene provides the missing end. This sequence joins TRBV29-1 and TRBJ1-2, with no clear D. The length of the CDR3 is 11 residues. Germline V gives CDR1 SQVTM, CDR2 ANQGSEA. CDR3 bases read: TGCAGCGTTCTTAGCGGAGCTGAC. The encoded protein is CSVLSGAD. Given in full, the CDR3 is CSVLSGADYTF.

Regarding this clone: The read ends 3 residues early relative to the CDR3; the germline J gene fills the gap. The V and J genes are TRBV30 and TRBJ2-4; D uncertain. The CDR3 runs to 13 residues. The germline V gene encodes CDR1 GTSNPN and CDR2 SVGIG (reference sequence). CDR3 residues: CAWSIGSNYGQYF. The covered CDR3 bases are TGTGCCTGGAGCATCGGTTCCAACTATGGT.

With respect to this clone: The read halts 3 residues ahead of the CDR3 end, with the missing end drawn from the germline J gene. V usage is TRBV20-1 and J usage is TRBJ2-7, with a weak D call TRBD2 (5 bases). V was trimmed by 2 bases and J by 0 bases, leaving 14 bases between them. The CDR3 extends over 15 amino acids. Germline assignment: CDR1 DFQATT and CDR2 SNEGSKA (reference sequence). CDR3 loop: CSARSAGQSSYEQYF. The sequenced part of the CDR3 DNA is TGCAGTGCTAGATCTGCGGGCCAGAGCTCCTACGAG.

Notes on this clone: Read data end 3 residues before the CDR3 end; the end is taken from the germline J gene. The rearrangement joins TRBV6-2 or TRBV6-3 to TRBJ2-3; D is uncertain. The CDR3 covers 14 residues. Germline V lookup: CDR1 MNHEY, CDR2 SVGEGT. The CDR3 bases that were read are TGTGCCAGCAGTCGGGTTAATAGCAATCAGCCG. Protein sequence: CASSRVNSNQP. Given in full, the CDR3 is CASSRVNSNQPQYF.

As concerns this clone: The read stops 3 residues short of the end of the CDR3; the missing end is completed from the germline J gene. This rearrangement joins TRBV5-5 to TRBJ1-2; TRBD1 is a possible D gene (5 bases). The germline V gene encodes CDR1 SGHKS and CDR2 YYEKEE (reference sequence). The ends were cut back, 3 bases at V and 3 bases at J, with 12 bases in the middle. CDR3 length equals 14 residues. The DNA read from the CDR3 is TGTGCCAGCAGCTCAGGCGGAGGGGACTATGGC. It is translated as CASSSGGGDYG. The full CDR3 reads CASSSGGGDYGYTF.

Concerning this clone: The CDR3 end is not reached by the read, which stops 3 residues before it; the germline J gene fills it in. The chain couples TRBV7-2 to TRBJ2-3; the match to TRBD1 covers 9 bases. This CDR3 is built from 14 residues. Germline CDR1 SGHTA, CDR2 FQGNSA. The CDR3 DNA, read in part, is TGTGCCAGCAGCACCCGGGACAGGGTACAGACG. Translated, it gives CASSTRDRVQT. The whole CDR3 reads CASSTRDRVQTQYF.

A remark on this clone: The read ends 3 residues shy of where the CDR3 ends; the end is completed using the germline J gene. This chain connects TRBV12-3 or TRBV12-4 to TRBJ2-3; TRBD1 agrees at 7 bases. J gave up 1 base and V 2 bases, and 6 bases lay outside the gene matches. This CDR3 comprises 16 residues. CDR3 DNA, as far as it was read: TGTGCCAGCAGTTTACCCCAGGGGGTGGGCACAGATACG. Translated, it gives CASSLPQGVGTDT. The full-length CDR3 reads as CASSLPQGVGTDTQYF.

Worth noting for this clone: The sequenced fragment ends 3 residues before the CDR3 boundary, so the rest is inferred from the germline J gene. The genes are TRBV6-1 and TRBJ2-7; TRBD2 matches 9 bases. The CDR3 length is 15 residues. With 0 bases clipped from V and 4 bases from J, the junction kept 4 bases outside the gene matches. Germline V gives CDR1 MNHNS, CDR2 SASEGT. Incomplete CDR3 DNA: TGTGCCAGCAGTGAAGCCGGGACTAGCTGGTACGAG. Its translation: CASSEAGTSWYE. The entire CDR3 is CASSEAGTSWYEQYF.

With respect to this clone: The sequenced fragment ends 3 residues before the CDR3 boundary, so the rest is inferred from the germline J gene. The chain carries TRBV18 and TRBJ2-7, with D possibly being TRBD1 (6 bases). The CDR3 runs to 13 residues. V dropped 3 bases and J dropped 0 bases, with 6 bases sitting between them. Per germline, CDR1 KGHSH and CDR2 LQKENI. The CDR3 loop reads CASSPDSSYEQYF. CDR3 DNA (partial): TGTGCCAGCTCACCGGACAGCTCCTACGAG.

Concerning this clone itself: The read ends 3 residues before the CDR3 terminus; that terminus is restored from the germline J gene. This chain joins TRBV12-3 or TRBV12-4 and TRBJ2-3; 9 bases line up with TRBD2. The CDR3 is 16 residues long. V lost 3 bases to trimming and J lost 4 bases; unmatched junction nucleotides: 8. CDR3 bases read: TGTGCCAGCAGTTTGCCTAGCGGGATCTTCCCAGATACG. Protein sequence: CASSLPSGIFPDT. The entire CDR3 protein reads CASSLPSGIFPDTQYF.